A single sample gave rise to the 26 T cell receptor beta chains below, sequenced in a study of cytomegalovirus exposure and HLA in healthy donors. A multiplex PCR was run with 60 Vbeta primers and 13 Jbeta primers. Only in-frame clones appear in the TCRdb table, and some are missing; sequencing was by immunoSEQ multiplex PCR. The data show 80,000 to 100,000 clones, around 80% seen once. The sequencing sample was made of PBMCs. These receptors all stem from a man aged 30 to 39 in good health and CMV-seronegative.

The chain recombines TRBV5-1 with TRBJ2-7; D is perhaps TRBD1 (5 bases). CDR1 and CDR2 from the germline V gene are SGHRS and YFSETQ. Trimming shortened V by 2 bases and J by 0 bases, and 9 bases separated the two germline ends. This CDR3 has 14 residues. The CDR3 here is CASSLQGASYEQYF. Written as DNA, the CDR3 is TGCGCCAGCAGCTTACAAGGGGCCTCCTACGAGCAGTACTTC.

This clone is classed as medium-sized (0.01 to 0.1%). The chain is built from TRBV6-4 and TRBJ2-2; TRBD2 aligns across 9 bases. Germline trimming cut 4 bases from V and 5 bases from J; bases unmatched to any gene: 5. The CDR3 runs to 15 residues. Germline assignment: CDR1 MRHNA and CDR2 SNTAGT. This CDR3 is CASSAEAGGTGELFF. The CDR3 coding sequence is TGTGCCAGCAGTGCGGAAGCGGGGGGTACCGGGGAGCTGTTTTTT.

This rearrangement joins TRBV10-3 to TRBJ1-2; 7 bases fit TRBD1. The trim removed 3 bases at V and 7 bases at J, leaving 5 bases unmatched. The germline V gene has CDR1 ENHRY and CDR2 SYGVKD. CDR3 length: 13 amino acids. The CDR3 protein is CAISDKGAFGYTF. CDR3 coding DNA: TGTGCCATCAGTGACAAGGGGGCATTTGGCTACACCTTC.

The chain couples TRBV5-1 to TRBJ1-1; no clear D gene. The V gene's germline CDR1 is SGHRS and CDR2 YFSETQ. CDR3 length equals 13 residues. Trimming pared 0 bases from V and 11 bases from J, leaving 14 bases between. The DNA of the CDR3 is TGCGCCAGCAGCTTGGCCGGGAATCCCCACGCTTTCTTT. Translated: CASSLAGNPHAFF.

This clone has just one count. The CDR3 sequence is CASSVDGNYGYTF. The CDR3 DNA sequence: TGTGCCAGCAGTGTAGACGGGAACTATGGCTACACCTTC. The chain carries TRBV6-4 and TRBJ1-2; D call uncertain. This CDR3 is 13 amino acids long. V shed 4 bases and J shed 2 bases, with 8 bases lying between them. In germline, CDR1 is MRHNA, CDR2 SNTAGT.

This clone was counted only a few times. V gene TRBV4-1 combines with J gene TRBJ2-1; D is perhaps TRBD2 (6 bases). Germline CDR1 and CDR2: MGHRA and YSYEKL. The CDR3 has 16 residues. The germline V and J ends were trimmed by 6 bases and 0 bases, with 15 bases remaining between them. The CDR3 loop reads CASRLAVGSSYNEQFF. As DNA, the CDR3 is TGCGCCAGCAGACTAGCCGTTGGCAGCTCCTACAATGAGCAGTTCTTC.

The sample holds many counts of this clone. J is TRBJ1-3 and V is TRBV11-2, with no clear D. The CDR3 is 14 residues long. V was shortened by 4 bases and J by 4 bases, with 11 bases between the two germline ends. Germline V gene lookup returns CDR1 SGHAT and CDR2 FQNNGV. The CDR3 coding sequence is TGTGCCAGCAGCTCGATAACTACGGGAAACACCATATATTTT. This gives the protein CASSSITTGNTIYF. The full variable domain, in which reference TRBV11-2 and TRBJ1-3 provide the parts outside the CDR3, is EAGVAQSPRYKIIEKRQSVAFWCNPISGHATLYWYQQILGQGPKLLIQFQNNGVVDDSQLPKDRFSAERLKGVDSTLKIQPAKLEDSAVYLCASSSITTGNTIYFGEGSWLTVV.

The CDR3 coding sequence is TGTGCCAGCAGCTTAGTTCCAGGGGTCGACTATGGCTACACCTTC. Translated, it gives CASSLVPGVDYGYTF. This chain joins TRBV11-2 and TRBJ1-2, with D perhaps matching TRBD1 (6 bases). With 1 base removed from V and 3 bases from J, the gap between germline ends came to 12 bases. The CDR3 covers 15 residues. Per the germline V gene, CDR1 is SGHAT and CDR2 is FQNNGV.

Only a few counts were recorded for this clone. V usage is TRBV30 and J usage is TRBJ1-5; a possible D gene is TRBD1 (5 bases). V dropped 0 bases and J dropped 6 bases, with 12 bases sitting between them. CDR3 length: 14 residues. From germline, CDR1 is GTSNPN and CDR2 SVGIG (reference sequence). CDR3 protein: CAWSVGGGTQPQHF. CDR3 in DNA: TGTGCCTGGAGTGTTGGGGGGGGAACTCAGCCCCAGCATTTT.

This clone was detected only once. This chain uses TRBV5-1 with TRBJ2-7, with D maybe TRBD2 (6 bases). Germline V gene lookup returns CDR1 SGHRS and CDR2 YFSETQ. The CDR3 loop spans 13 amino acids. Trimming shortened V by 5 bases and J by 4 bases, and 13 bases separated the two germline ends. The CDR3 DNA is TGCGCCAGCAGGGAGGAAGCGGGTTACGAGCAGTACTTC. As protein: CASREEAGYEQYF.

The rearrangement joins TRBV5-5 to TRBJ2-7; 9 bases align to TRBD1. The J segment lost 5 bases and the V segment lost 3 bases, leaving 6 bases of the junction unmatched. This CDR3 is 14 amino acids long. CDR1 SGHKS and CDR2 YYEKEE come from the germline V gene (reference sequence). As DNA, the CDR3 is TGTGCCAGCAGCTGGCCGGGACAGGGCCACGAGCAGTACTTC. Encoded protein: CASSWPGQGHEQYF.

The chain combines TRBV10-3 with TRBJ2-2; D not resolved. CDR1 and CDR2 from the germline V gene are ENHRY and SYGVKD. The CDR3 contains 13 residues. The V and J ends lost 0 bases and 10 bases respectively, with 9 bases between them. The CDR3 here is CAISESGNPELFF. CDR3 coding DNA: TGTGCCATCAGTGAGTCGGGCAATCCGGAGCTGTTTTTT.

This clone is a singleton in its sample. The chain joins TRBV6-1 to TRBJ2-2, with D unresolved. Trimming took 3 bases from V and 6 from J, leaving 5 bases between them. The CDR3 has 12 residues. CDR1 MNHNS and CDR2 SASEGT come from the germline V gene. CDR3 in amino acids: CASSDSAGELFF. In DNA form, the CDR3 reads TGTGCCAGCAGTGACAGCGCCGGGGAGCTGTTTTTT.

This chain links TRBV19 with TRBJ1-2; the D gene is possibly TRBD1 (5 bases). Germline CDR1 LNHDA, CDR2 SQIVND (reference sequence). V was cut by 3 bases and J by 6 bases, with 14 bases left in between. CDR3 length: 14 residues. CDR3: CASSISAGRDGYTF. CDR3 DNA sequence: TGTGCCAGTAGTATTTCGGCAGGGAGGGATGGCTACACCTTC.

This clone appeared a few times. The chain joins TRBV28 to TRBJ1-5; possible D gene TRBD1, 5 bases. The CDR3 is made up of 13 amino acids. Germline lookup yields CDR1 MDHEN and CDR2 SYDVKM. Trimming cost V 7 bases and J 5 bases, with 12 bases left between them. Written as DNA, the CDR3 is TGTGCCAGCAAGGGGATTTGGTATCAGCCCCAGCATTTT. Residues: CASKGIWYQPQHF.

This clone was seen a handful of times. The V gene is TRBV5-6, the J gene TRBJ1-1; D uncertain. V was cut by 0 bases and J by 4 bases, with 7 bases left in between. The CDR3 is 13 amino acids. CDR1 is SGHDT and CDR2 is YYEEEE in the germline V gene. CDR3 amino acids: CASSLEGGTEAFF. DNA of the CDR3: TGTGCCAGCAGCTTGGAAGGAGGCACTGAAGCTTTCTTT.

V is TRBV7-6 and J is TRBJ2-7, with 9 bases identical to TRBD1. CDR1 and CDR2 (germline): SGHVS, FNYEAQ. With 8 bases clipped from V and 9 bases from J, the junction kept 17 bases outside the gene matches. CDR3 length: 15 residues. CDR3 DNA sequence: TGTGCCAGCGGCCGACTACGGGACAGGGAGAGCGGGCAGTACTTC. Protein product: CASGRLRDRESGQYF.

The chain joins TRBV7-9 to TRBJ2-3; 13 bases map to TRBD2. This CDR3 spans 17 amino acids. V was clipped by 5 bases and J by 0 bases; unmatched bases: 5. Germline V lookup: CDR1 SEHNR, CDR2 FQNEAQ (reference sequence). The DNA of the CDR3 is TGTGCCAGCAGCCAGACTAGCGGGGGGCCTAGCACAGATACGCAGTATTTT. Amino acids: CASSQTSGGPSTDTQYF.

This clone was detected once. The chain carries TRBV5-4 and TRBJ1-4, with 9 bases fitting TRBD1. The CDR3 has 15 amino acids. V lost 4 bases to trimming and J lost 5 bases; unmatched junction nucleotides: 6. Germline CDR1 is SGHNT and CDR2 is YYREEE (reference sequence). For the CDR3, the DNA is TGTGCCAGCAGCCCCCGGACAGGGGCAAATGAAAAACTGTTTTTT. Protein product: CASSPRTGANEKLFF.

V and J are TRBV7-9 and TRBJ2-7; the match to TRBD2 covers 8 bases. CDR1 is SEHNR and CDR2 is FQNEAQ in the germline V gene (reference sequence). J gave up 2 bases and V 2 bases, and 8 bases lay outside the gene matches. The CDR3 loop spans 16 amino acids. The CDR3 region has the DNA TGTGCCAGCAGCTTATCAGCATCGGGGGGGCCCTACGAGCAGTACTTC. Translated, it gives CASSLSASGGPYEQYF.

This chain connects TRBV7-8 to TRBJ2-1; TRBD2 matches at 7 bases. The CDR3 totals 14 residues. CDR1 is SGHVS and CDR2 is FQNEAQ in the germline V gene. V lost 5 bases, J lost 10 bases, and 11 bases stayed unmatched. CDR3 amino acids: CASSLGRVREEQFF. The CDR3, as DNA: TGTGCCAGCAGCCTGGGGAGGGTGAGGGAGGAGCAGTTCTTC.

This clone was found a few times. The chain has TRBV29-1 and TRBJ1-5; D not certain. The CDR3 spans 12 residues. The V end lost 4 bases, the J end lost 3 bases, and 7 bases lay between the germline ends. Germline V lookup: CDR1 SQVTM, CDR2 ANQGSEA. The CDR3 DNA is TGCAGCGTTGCTGGCAACAATCAGCCCCAGCATTTT. Translated, it gives CSVAGNNQPQHF.

The chain has TRBV4-2 and TRBJ1-2; D remains unclear. CDR3 length: 15 amino acids. Looked up from germline, CDR1 is LGHNA and CDR2 is YNFKEQ. Trimming pared 2 bases from V and 8 bases from J, leaving 18 bases between. CDR3 coding DNA: TGTGCCAGCAGCCAAAGGGAGGGTTCTCGCGAAGGCTACACCTTC. Translated, it gives CASSQREGSREGYTF.

The J gene is TRBJ2-5, the V gene TRBV27, with 10 bases that match TRBD2. This CDR3 contains 16 residues. Germline loops: CDR1 MNHEY, CDR2 SMNVEV (reference sequence). V lost 2 bases and J lost 7; bases outside the gene matches: 10. CDR3 DNA sequence: TGTGCCAGCAGTTTACTAGCGGGGGCTCGAGGTGGGACCCAGTACTTC. It yields the protein CASSLLAGARGGTQYF.

Only a few counts were recorded for this clone. The CDR3 loop is CSAGPPYEQYF. Here the CDR3 DNA reads TGCAGTGCCGGTCCTCCCTACGAGCAGTACTTC. The rearrangement uses TRBV20-1 and TRBJ2-7; D remains ambiguous. This CDR3 is built from 11 residues. Trimming cost V 6 bases and J 2 bases, with 8 bases left between them. CDR1 DFQATT and CDR2 SNEGSKA come from the germline V gene (reference sequence).

This clone was found a few times. The chain has TRBV6-1 and TRBJ2-7; TRBD1 aligns across 7 bases. Losses at the gene ends were 4 bases for V and 2 bases for J; bases not matched to a gene: 8. Germline V gene data show CDR1 as MNHNS and CDR2 as SASEGT. This CDR3 contains 15 residues. CDR3 in amino acids: CASSGDSINPYEQYF. CDR3 DNA sequence: TGTGCCAGCAGTGGGGACAGCATCAACCCCTACGAGCAGTACTTC.